This T cell receptor beta chain was documented in a study of T cell repertoires in cytomegalovirus infection. Study as a whole: Recently identified HLA-C-restricted CMV epitopes and well-studied HLA-B-restricted CMV epitopes were used by the study. Public signatures in TCR beta pointed to CMV infection and matching HLA type. General study findings and limits: Frequencies of public TCR beta families were cumulated, and this identified carriers of CMV plus the relevant HLA.

With regard to this clonotype: Its target is unknown.

Germline lookup yields CDR1 SQVTM and CDR2 ANQGSEA. The V end lost 6 bases, the J end lost 7 bases, and 10 bases lay between the germline ends. The CDR3 has 11 amino acids. TCRdb processed the reads anew with MiXCR; each CDR3 protein has one entry. The sample yields approximately 730,000 distinct CDR3 sequences, around 35% seen once. The source material was cultured PBMCs, sampled from culture after CMV antigen stimulation. The chain has TRBV29-1 and TRBJ2-1; no definite D call. This receptor was taken from a human donor in good health (CMV status not recorded). Some clones in this sample may be carry-over from other donors' samples. CDR3 residues: CSVLPRNEQFF. For the CDR3, the DNA is TGCAGCGTCCTACCTAGGAATGAGCAGTTCTTC.